Listed here is a single TCR beta chain. Its antigen is unidentified. The sample is drawn from a study of blood T cells in healthy people across ages. General study findings and limits: Per million T cells, TCR beta diversity dropped about linearly as age rose.

V lost 7 bases to trimming and J lost 2 bases, with 15 bases between them. This CDR3 comprises 14 residues. Per the germline V gene, CDR1 is SGHAT and CDR2 is FQNNGV. Primed by a sample-barcoded 5' primer and a J-beta primer mix, a second PCR proceeded for about 6 to 12 cycles. Each cDNA molecule carried a tag from a template-switch adaptor that contained 12 random nucleotides. Using its own MiXCR run on the 5' RACE reads, TCRdb lists one record per CDR3 protein. Among 1.5 million to 2 million distinct CDR3 sequences, under 30% were seen once, and the ten largest hold 7.7%. Sequences were obtained from blood. The sequence came from a woman aged 30 to 39 in good health. This chain uses TRBV11-2 with TRBJ2-7; D possibly uses TRBD1 or TRBD2 (5 bases each). The CDR3 reads CASTKARGTYEQYF. Written as DNA, the CDR3 is TGTGCCAGCACCAAGGCGAGGGGAACCTACGAGCAGTACTTC.